Shown below are 2 T cell receptor beta chains from a single sample sequenced in a study of shared clonotypes between healthy human individuals. TCRdb's table, derived via immunoSEQ multiplex PCR, lists solely in-frame clones and lacks some. This table holds hundreds of thousands of clones, around 73% found once. The sequenced sample was memory CD4+ T cells sorted from blood. The subset is: CD45RA-negative fraction. Source of these receptors: a woman aged 25 to 39 in good health.

The chain links TRBV29-1 to TRBJ2-1; 10 bases are shared with TRBD2. V shed 7 bases, J shed 0 bases, and the junction held 9 bases outside the gene matches. Germline CDR1 and CDR2: SQVTM and ANQGSEA. The CDR3 runs to 16 residues. The CDR3 loop is CSAVAGGTSSYNEQFF. The CDR3 region has the DNA TGCAGCGCGGTAGCGGGAGGCACGAGCTCCTACAATGAGCAGTTCTTC.

V usage is TRBV21-1 and J usage is TRBJ1-5; the tabulated D call, TRBD1, remains unverified against the DNA. TRBV21-1 is a documented pseudogene. This CDR3 spans 15 amino acids. CDR3 in DNA: TGTGCCAGCAGCCGTAGACAGGGGGCTAGTCAGCCCCAGCATTTT. It encodes CASSRRQGASQPQHF.